This entry features one T cell receptor (beta chain) sequence. Its antigen is still unknown. The data originate from a study of cytomegalovirus exposure and HLA in healthy donors. Study-level results: Specific recognition of CMV antigens was confirmed in vitro for a few chains (all CMV-associated). Common viral pathogens seemed to be connected with several of the most significant clusters, according to a later analysis.

Use of 60 Vbeta and 13 Jbeta primers characterized the PCR. Libraries were prepared by immunoSEQ multiplex PCR; TCRdb keeps only in-frame clonotypes and omits some of them. The repertoire consists of tens of thousands of clones, with approximately 76% occurring once and the leading ten covering about 5%. Trimming shortened V by 8 bases and J by 7 bases, and 15 bases separated the two germline ends. The CDR3 contains 14 residues. Germline CDR1 MGHDK, CDR2 SYGVNS. Material: PBMCs. The clonotype originates from a man between 45 and 60 years old in good health and CMV-seronegative. The chain uses TRBV25-1 and TRBJ1-6, with D unresolved. The CDR3 nucleotides are TGTGCCAGCTCGAGGCCGCGGGAGAATTCACCCCTCCACTTT. Translation gives CASSRPRENSPLHF.